The 21 T cell receptor beta chains in this list originate from one sample, sequenced in a study of blood T cell repertoires in COVID-19. Using immunoSEQ multiplex PCR, the repertoire was profiled, and TCRdb retains in-frame clones only, with some absent. The data show under 300,000 clones, around 83% seen once. Sequencing was performed on peripheral blood. Receptor source: a man in his forties who had recovered from COVID-19.

This chain links TRBV5-6 with TRBJ2-5, with D perhaps TRBD2 (5 bases). Germline values: CDR1 SGHDT, CDR2 YYEEEE. The CDR3 spans 15 residues. Trimming pared 0 bases from V and 4 bases from J, leaving 13 bases between. The CDR3 region has the DNA TGTGCCAGCAGCTTGGTAGGTGGAGGCTTAGAGACCCAGTACTTC. It yields the protein CASSLVGGGLETQYF.

The chain carries TRBV30 and TRBJ2-1, with D uncertain. This CDR3 has 11 amino acids. CDR1 GTSNPN and CDR2 SVGIG come from the germline V gene (reference sequence). Trimming pared 4 bases from V and 4 bases from J, leaving 5 bases between. CDR3 in amino acids: CAWTGYNEQFF. The CDR3 DNA is TGTGCCTGGACAGGTTACAATGAGCAGTTCTTC.

The V gene is TRBV2, the J gene TRBJ1-5; D may be TRBD1 (5 bases). The length of the CDR3 is 14 residues. Germline values: CDR1 SNHLY, CDR2 FYNNEI. V was cut by 3 bases and J by 7 bases, with 13 bases left in between. In DNA form, the CDR3 reads TGTGCCAGCAGTGACGCAGGGCTTTACCAGCCCCAGCATTTT. The encoded protein is CASSDAGLYQPQHF.

This chain uses TRBV7-8 with TRBJ2-1, with 11 bases fitting TRBD2. V lost 1 base, J lost 6 bases, and 2 bases stayed unmatched. This CDR3 is built from 15 residues. Germline assignment: CDR1 SGHVS and CDR2 FQNEAQ. The DNA of the CDR3 is TGTGCCAGCAGCTTAGATAGCGGGGGGGCCAATGAGCAGTTCTTC. This encodes CASSLDSGGANEQFF.

This chain connects TRBV4-1 to TRBJ1-1; 9 nucleotides line up with TRBD1. Per germline, CDR1 MGHRA and CDR2 YSYEKL. The CDR3 has 14 residues. Unmatched junction bases numbered 1, after V lost 4 bases and J lost 1 base. The CDR3 reads CASSPDRGNTEAFF. As DNA, the CDR3 is TGCGCCAGCAGCCCGGACAGGGGGAACACTGAAGCTTTCTTT.

This clone was recorded at least ten times. The chain combines TRBV7-2 with TRBJ2-3; D is possibly TRBD2 (6 bases). Germline CDR1 and CDR2: SGHTA and FQGNSA. V lost 6 bases, J lost 7 bases, and 23 bases lay in between. The CDR3 totals 16 residues. Here the CDR3 DNA reads TGTGCCAGCAGTCGAGACGGAGGGCTGGCAGCTAATACGCAGTATTTT. This codes for CASSRDGGLAANTQYF.

The V call is TRBV5-4, the J call TRBJ1-6, with 7 bases that match TRBD1. Germline assignment: CDR1 SGHNT and CDR2 YYREEE (reference sequence). The CDR3 is 14 amino acids. Trimming at V came to 5 bases and at J to 8 bases, leaving 7 bases not matched to a gene. CDR3 protein: CASRLGTADSPLHF. In nucleotides, the CDR3 is TGTGCCAGCAGACTTGGGACAGCGGATTCACCCCTCCACTTT.

This clone was detected once. The rearrangement uses TRBV21-1 and TRBJ2-7; the listed D gene, TRBD1, was not tested against the DNA. TRBV21-1 is given as a pseudogene. This CDR3 comprises 14 residues. CDR3 coding DNA: TGTGCCAGCAGCAAGCGACAGCCATCCTACGAGCAGTACTTC. This gives the protein CASSKRQPSYEQYF.

The chain recombines TRBV28 with TRBJ2-3, with 9 positions matching TRBD2. V trimming: 3 bases; J trimming: 1 base; junction bases outside the gene matches: 5. Germline loops: CDR1 MDHEN, CDR2 SYDVKM. CDR3 length equals 16 residues. The CDR3 sequence is CASSFDSGSGTDTQYF. As DNA, the CDR3 is TGTGCCAGCAGTTTTGATAGCGGGAGCGGCACAGATACGCAGTATTTT.

This chain connects TRBV4-1 to TRBJ1-4; a weak D match, TRBD1 (5 bases). V lost 1 base, J lost 5 bases, and 14 bases lay in between. CDR1 and CDR2 (germline): MGHRA, YSYEKL. The CDR3 has 16 residues. CDR3 sequence (DNA): TGCGCCAGCAGCCAAGTGTCAGGGAACCTAAATGAAAAACTGTTTTTT. Residues: CASSQVSGNLNEKLFF.

This clone was counted at least ten times. For the CDR3, the DNA is TGTGCCAGCAGCCAAATGGGGGACAGATACCAGCAGTACTTC. Translating it yields CASSQMGDRYQQYF. This chain uses TRBV3-1 (or the pseudogene TRBV3-2) with TRBJ2-7; 7 bases are shared with TRBD1. V gave up 2 bases and J gave up 8 bases; unmatched junction bases: 9. CDR1 LGHDT and CDR2 YNNKEL come from the germline V gene (reference sequence). This CDR3 spans 14 amino acids.

The chain uses TRBV6-5 and TRBJ1-1; possibly TRBD1 for D (5 bases). V dropped 0 bases and J dropped 12 bases, with 8 bases sitting between them. The germline V gene has CDR1 MNHEY and CDR2 SVGAGI. The CDR3 is 11 residues long. The CDR3 region is CASSYSRGTFF. Here the CDR3 DNA reads TGTGCCAGCAGTTACTCCCGGGGGACTTTCTTT.

This chain connects TRBV3-1 (or the pseudogene TRBV3-2) to TRBJ1-6, with D hard to call. V was clipped by 1 base and J by 8 bases, with 15 bases between them. This CDR3 spans 16 amino acids. The germline gives CDR1 LGHDT, CDR2 YNNKEL (reference sequence). CDR3 DNA sequence: TGTGCCAGCAGCCAAGGGAGGAGGGCAAGCGATTCACCCCTCCACTTT. This codes for CASSQGRRASDSPLHF.

This chain links TRBV30 with TRBJ2-4; 11 bases are a match to TRBD1. V shed 1 base and J 8 bases; nucleotides not matched to a gene: 4. The germline V gene encodes CDR1 GTSNPN and CDR2 SVGIG (reference sequence). The CDR3 spans 14 residues. CDR3 protein: CAWSAGTGGDIQYF. The CDR3 nucleotides are TGTGCCTGGAGTGCAGGGACAGGGGGGGACATTCAGTACTTC.

The CDR3, as DNA: TGTGCCAGTAGCTGGGGGACTAGTGGGTTTGAGCAGTTCTTC. It encodes CASSWGTSGFEQFF. The chain combines TRBV19 with TRBJ2-1, with TRBD2 matching 8 bases. Trimming cost V 6 bases and J 9 bases; bases outside gene matches: 10. CDR1 and CDR2 from the germline V gene are LNHDA and SQIVND (reference sequence). This CDR3 spans 14 amino acids.

This chain links TRBV3-1 (or the pseudogene TRBV3-2) with TRBJ1-3; tentative D call: TRBD1 (5 bases). V gave up 6 bases and J gave up 0 bases, with 6 bases separating them. This CDR3 has 13 residues. CDR1 LGHDT and CDR2 YNNKEL come from the germline V gene (reference sequence). The CDR3 here is CASRQGSGNTIYF. The CDR3 nucleotides read TGTGCCAGCAGGCAGGGCTCTGGAAACACCATATATTTT.

V gene TRBV18 combines with J gene TRBJ1-2, with D possibly being TRBD1 (6 bases). V was pared by 5 bases and J by 5 bases, with 18 bases between. This CDR3 is built from 15 residues. Germline loops: CDR1 KGHSH, CDR2 LQKENI. The CDR3 sequence is CASSKGAGATYGYTF. The DNA for the CDR3 is TGTGCCAGCTCAAAGGGAGCGGGGGCGACTTATGGCTACACCTTC.

The CDR3 DNA reads as TGCGCCAGCAGCCAGAGTCTAGTTGGCGGGGTCACAGATACGCAGTATTTT. It translates to CASSQSLVGGVTDTQYF. The chain recombines TRBV4-3 with TRBJ2-3; tentative D call: TRBD2 (6 bases). There are 17 residues in the CDR3. V dropped 3 bases and J dropped 2 bases, with 18 bases sitting between them. Looked up from germline, CDR1 is LGHNA and CDR2 is YSLEER.

The rearrangement joins TRBV9 to TRBJ2-3; 12 bases map to TRBD2. V shed 4 bases and J 2 bases; nucleotides not matched to a gene: 5. This CDR3 spans 16 amino acids. Germline-derived CDR1 and CDR2 are SGDLS and YYNGEE. The CDR3 nucleotides read TGTGCCAGCAGCACCCGGACTAGCGGGGCCACAGATACGCAGTATTTT. This encodes CASSTRTSGATDTQYF.

The V gene is TRBV7-8, the J gene TRBJ2-3; D perhaps matches TRBD2 (7 bases). CDR1 is SGHVS, CDR2 FQNEAQ, per germline. Trimming cost V 3 bases and J 3 bases, with 13 bases left between them. The CDR3 is 15 residues long. As DNA, the CDR3 is TGTGCCAGCAGCTTTGTGGGGGGGCCAACAGATACGCAGTATTTT. Translation: CASSFVGGPTDTQYF.

This chain connects TRBV5-1 to TRBJ1-6, with 9 bases matching TRBD1. Trimming cost V 4 bases and J 7 bases; bases outside gene matches: 9. CDR3 length: 16 amino acids. CDR1 and CDR2 from the germline V gene are SGHRS and YFSETQ. The CDR3, as DNA: TGCGCCAGCAGCCCACGGGTGACAGGGGGAAATTCACCCCTCCACTTT. Amino acid sequence: CASSPRVTGGNSPLHF.